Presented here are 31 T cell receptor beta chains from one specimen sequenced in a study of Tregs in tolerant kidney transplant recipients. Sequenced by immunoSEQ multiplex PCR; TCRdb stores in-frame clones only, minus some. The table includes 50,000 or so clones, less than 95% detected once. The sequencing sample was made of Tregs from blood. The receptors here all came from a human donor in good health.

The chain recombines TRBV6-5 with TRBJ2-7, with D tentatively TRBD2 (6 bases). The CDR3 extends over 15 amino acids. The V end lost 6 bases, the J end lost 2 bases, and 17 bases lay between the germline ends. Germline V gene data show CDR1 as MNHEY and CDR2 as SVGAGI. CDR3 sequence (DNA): TGTGCCAGCAGCCTACGGATACTAGCTCCCTACGAGCAGTACTTC. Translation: CASSLRILAPYEQYF.

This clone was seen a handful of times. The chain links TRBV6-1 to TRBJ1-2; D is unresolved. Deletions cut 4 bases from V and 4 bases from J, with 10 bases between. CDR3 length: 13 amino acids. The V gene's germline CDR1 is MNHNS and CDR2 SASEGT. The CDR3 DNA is TGTGCCAGCAGTGCAGGAATGAGCTATGGCTACACCTTC. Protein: CASSAGMSYGYTF.

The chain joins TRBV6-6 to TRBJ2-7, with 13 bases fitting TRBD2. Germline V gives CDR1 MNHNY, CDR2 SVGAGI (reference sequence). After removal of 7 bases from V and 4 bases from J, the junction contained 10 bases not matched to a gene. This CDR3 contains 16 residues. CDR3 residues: CASTQGLAGDSYEQYF. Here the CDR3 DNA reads TGTGCCAGCACCCAAGGACTAGCGGGAGATAGTTACGAGCAGTACTTC.

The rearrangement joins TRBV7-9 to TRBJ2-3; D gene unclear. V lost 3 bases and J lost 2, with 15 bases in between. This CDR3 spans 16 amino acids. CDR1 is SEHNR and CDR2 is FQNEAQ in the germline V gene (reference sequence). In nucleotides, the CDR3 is TGTGCCAGCAGCTTGGGTACCTTTCCCCCCACAGATACGCAGTATTTT. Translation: CASSLGTFPPTDTQYF.

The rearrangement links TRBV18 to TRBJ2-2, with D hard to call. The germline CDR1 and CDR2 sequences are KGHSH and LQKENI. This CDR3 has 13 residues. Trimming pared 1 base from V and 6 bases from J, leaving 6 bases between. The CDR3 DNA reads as TGTGCCAGCTCACCACGGGTAGCCGGGGAGCTGTTTTTT. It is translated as CASSPRVAGELFF.

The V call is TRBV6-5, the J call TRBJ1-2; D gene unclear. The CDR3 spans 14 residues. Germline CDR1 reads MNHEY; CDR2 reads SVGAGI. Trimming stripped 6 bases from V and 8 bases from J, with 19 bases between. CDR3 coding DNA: TGTGCCAGCAGATCCTTGGGTAGACGGAGGGGCTACACCTTC. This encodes CASRSLGRRRGYTF.

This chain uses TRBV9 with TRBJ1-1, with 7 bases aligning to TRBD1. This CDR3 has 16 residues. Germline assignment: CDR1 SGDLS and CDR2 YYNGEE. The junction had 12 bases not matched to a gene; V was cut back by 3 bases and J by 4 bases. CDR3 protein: CASSAQPGTVTTEAFF. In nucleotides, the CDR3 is TGTGCCAGCAGCGCCCAACCCGGGACAGTCACCACTGAAGCTTTCTTT.

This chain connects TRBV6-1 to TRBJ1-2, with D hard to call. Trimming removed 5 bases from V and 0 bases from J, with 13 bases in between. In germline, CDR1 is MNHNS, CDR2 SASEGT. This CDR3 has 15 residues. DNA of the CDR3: TGTGCCAGCAGTCGCATAAGTGGCTCTAACTATGGCTACACCTTC. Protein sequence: CASSRISGSNYGYTF.

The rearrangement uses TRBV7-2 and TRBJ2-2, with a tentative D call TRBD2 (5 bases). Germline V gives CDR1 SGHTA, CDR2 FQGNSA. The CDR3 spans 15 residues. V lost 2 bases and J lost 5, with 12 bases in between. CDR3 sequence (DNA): TGTGCCAGCAGCTTATATAGAGGGTTGACCGGGGAGCTGTTTTTT. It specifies CASSLYRGLTGELFF.

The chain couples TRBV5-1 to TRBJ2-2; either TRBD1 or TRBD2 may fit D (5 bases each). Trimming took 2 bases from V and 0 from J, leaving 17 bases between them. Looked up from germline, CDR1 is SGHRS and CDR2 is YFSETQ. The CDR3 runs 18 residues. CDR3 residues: CASSFWSTRTSNTGELFF. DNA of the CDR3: TGCGCCAGCAGCTTTTGGTCCACTAGGACATCGAACACCGGGGAGCTGTTTTTT.

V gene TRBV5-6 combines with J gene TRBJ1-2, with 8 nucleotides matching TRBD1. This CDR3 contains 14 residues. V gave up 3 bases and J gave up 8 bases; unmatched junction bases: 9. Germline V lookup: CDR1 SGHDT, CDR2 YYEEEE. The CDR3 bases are TGTGCCAGCAGCTATGACAGGGGATCTGGGGGCTACACCTTC. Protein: CASSYDRGSGGYTF.

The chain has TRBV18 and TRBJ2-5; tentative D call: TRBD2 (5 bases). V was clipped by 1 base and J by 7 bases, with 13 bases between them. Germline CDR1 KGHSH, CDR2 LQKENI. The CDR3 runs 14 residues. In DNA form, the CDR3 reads TGTGCCAGCTCACCACAATCAGCGGCGCCGACCCAGTACTTC. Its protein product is CASSPQSAAPTQYF.

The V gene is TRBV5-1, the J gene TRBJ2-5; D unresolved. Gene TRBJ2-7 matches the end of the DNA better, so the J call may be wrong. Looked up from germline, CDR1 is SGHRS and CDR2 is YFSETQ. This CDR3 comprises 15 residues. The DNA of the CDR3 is TGCGCCAGCAGCTTGGGGACCCCCTTCCCATACGAGCAGTACTTC. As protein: CASSLGTPFPYEQYF.

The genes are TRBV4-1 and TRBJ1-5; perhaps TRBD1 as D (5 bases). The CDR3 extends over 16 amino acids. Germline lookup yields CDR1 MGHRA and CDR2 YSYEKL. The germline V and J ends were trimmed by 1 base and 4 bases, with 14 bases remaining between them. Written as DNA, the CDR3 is TGCGCCAGCAGCCAAGTCTTGCCAGGGCGGAATCAGCCCCAGCATTTT. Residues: CASSQVLPGRNQPQHF.

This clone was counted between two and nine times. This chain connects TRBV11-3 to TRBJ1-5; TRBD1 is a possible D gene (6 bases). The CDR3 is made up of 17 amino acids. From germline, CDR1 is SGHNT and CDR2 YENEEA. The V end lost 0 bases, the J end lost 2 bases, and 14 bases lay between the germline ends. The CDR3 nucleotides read TGTGCCAGCAGCTTAGACCGGGACATCCACCGCAATCAGCCCCAGCATTTT. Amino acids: CASSLDRDIHRNQPQHF.

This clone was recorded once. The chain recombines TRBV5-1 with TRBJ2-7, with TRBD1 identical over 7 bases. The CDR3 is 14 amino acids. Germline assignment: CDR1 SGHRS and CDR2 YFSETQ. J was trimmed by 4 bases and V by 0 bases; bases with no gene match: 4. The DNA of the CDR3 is TGCGCCAGCAGCTTGGTAGGGGGCGGGTACGAGCAGTACTTC. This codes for CASSLVGGGYEQYF.

The chain's CDR3 is CASSREGRVNTGELFF. CDR3 nucleotides: TGTGCCAGCAGCCGAGAAGGGCGGGTGAACACCGGGGAGCTGTTTTTT. The V gene is TRBV7-3, the J gene TRBJ2-2, with D tentatively TRBD2 (5 bases). CDR1 is SGHTA, CDR2 FQGTGA, per germline. Trimming took 5 bases from V and 1 from J, leaving 14 bases between them. The CDR3 consists of 16 residues. Full variable domain (remainder filled in from reference TRBV7-3 and TRBJ2-2): GAGVSQTPSNKVTEKGKYVELRCDPISGHTALYWYRQSLGQGPEFLIYFQGTGAADDSGLPNDRFFAVRPEGSVSTLKIQRTERGDSAVYLCASSREGRVNTGELFFGEGSRLTVL.

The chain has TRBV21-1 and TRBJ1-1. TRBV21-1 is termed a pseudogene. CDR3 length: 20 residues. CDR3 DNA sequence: TGTGCCAGCACCTCTCCGGGGAGATCCGGGAGTCGCAACGGGAACACTGAAGCTTTCTTT. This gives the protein CASTSPGRSGSRNGNTEAFF.

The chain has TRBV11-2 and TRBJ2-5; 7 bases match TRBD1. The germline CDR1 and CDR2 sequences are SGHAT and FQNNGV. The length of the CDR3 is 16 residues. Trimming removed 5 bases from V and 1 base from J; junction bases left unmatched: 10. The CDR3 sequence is CASSMVTGLSQETQYF. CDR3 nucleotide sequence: TGTGCCAGCAGCATGGTGACAGGGTTGAGCCAAGAGACCCAGTACTTC. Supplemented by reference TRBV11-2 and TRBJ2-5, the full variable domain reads EAGVAQSPRYKIIEKRQSVAFWCNPISGHATLYWYQQILGQGPKLLIQFQNNGVVDDSQLPKDRFSAERLKGVDSTLKIQPAKLEDSAVYLCASSMVTGLSQETQYFGPGTRLLVL.

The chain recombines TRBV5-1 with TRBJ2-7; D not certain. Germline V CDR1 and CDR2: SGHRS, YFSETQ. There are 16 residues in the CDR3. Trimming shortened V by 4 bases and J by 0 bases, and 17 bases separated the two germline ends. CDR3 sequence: CASSPPEFSRSYEQYF. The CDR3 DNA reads TGCGCCAGCAGCCCCCCAGAGTTTTCACGCTCCTACGAGCAGTACTTC.

The DNA for the CDR3 is TGTGCCAGTAGTATGACTAGCGGGAGTATCACAGATACGCAGTATTTT. Protein sequence: CASSMTSGSITDTQYF. The chain carries TRBV19 and TRBJ2-3; 12 bases agree with TRBD2. This CDR3 contains 16 residues. The ends lost 3 bases at V and 2 bases at J; junction bases unmatched: 3. Germline V CDR1 and CDR2: LNHDA, SQIVND (reference sequence).

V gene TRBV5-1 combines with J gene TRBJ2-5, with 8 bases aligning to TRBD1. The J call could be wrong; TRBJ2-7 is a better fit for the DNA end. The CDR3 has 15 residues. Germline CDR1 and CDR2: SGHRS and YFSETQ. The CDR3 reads CASSLGPDRGYEQYF. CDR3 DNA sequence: TGCGCCAGCAGCTTGGGGCCCGACAGGGGCTACGAGCAGTACTTC.

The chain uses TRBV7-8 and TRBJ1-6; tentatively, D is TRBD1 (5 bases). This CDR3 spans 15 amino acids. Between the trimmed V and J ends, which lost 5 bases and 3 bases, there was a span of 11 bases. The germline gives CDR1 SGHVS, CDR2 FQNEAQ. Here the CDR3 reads CASSLQGYYNSPLHF. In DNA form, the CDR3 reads TGTGCCAGCAGCCTCCAGGGTTACTATAATTCACCCCTCCACTTT.

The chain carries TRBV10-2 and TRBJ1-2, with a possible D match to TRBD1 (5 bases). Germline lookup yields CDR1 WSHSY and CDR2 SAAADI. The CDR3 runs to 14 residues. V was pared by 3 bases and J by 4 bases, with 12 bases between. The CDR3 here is CASSERGGAYGYTF. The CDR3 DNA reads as TGCGCCAGCAGTGAACGCGGGGGTGCCTATGGCTACACCTTC.

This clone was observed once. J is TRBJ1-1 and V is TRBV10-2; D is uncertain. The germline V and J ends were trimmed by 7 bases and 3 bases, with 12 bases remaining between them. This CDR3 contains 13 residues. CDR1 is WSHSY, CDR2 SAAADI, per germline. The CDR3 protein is CASTGFGDTEAFF. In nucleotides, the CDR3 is TGCGCCAGCACTGGTTTTGGTGACACTGAAGCTTTCTTT.

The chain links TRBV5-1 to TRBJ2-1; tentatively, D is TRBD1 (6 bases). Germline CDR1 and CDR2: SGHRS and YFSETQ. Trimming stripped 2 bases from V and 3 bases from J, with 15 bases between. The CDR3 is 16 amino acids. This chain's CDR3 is CASSLQGRDLYNEQFF. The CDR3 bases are TGCGCCAGCAGCTTACAGGGCCGTGACCTCTACAATGAGCAGTTCTTC.

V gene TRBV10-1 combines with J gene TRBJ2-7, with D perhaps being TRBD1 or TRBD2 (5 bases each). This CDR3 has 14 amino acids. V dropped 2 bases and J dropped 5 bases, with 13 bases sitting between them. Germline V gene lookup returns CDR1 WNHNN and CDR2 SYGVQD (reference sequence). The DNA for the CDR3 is TGCGCCAGCAGTGAGAGCAAGGGGAGAGACGAGCAGTACTTC. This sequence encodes CASSESKGRDEQYF.

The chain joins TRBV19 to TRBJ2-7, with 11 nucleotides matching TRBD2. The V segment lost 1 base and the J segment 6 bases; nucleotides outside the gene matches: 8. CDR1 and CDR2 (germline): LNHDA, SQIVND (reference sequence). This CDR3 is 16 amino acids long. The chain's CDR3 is CASSIAGTSGRGEQYF. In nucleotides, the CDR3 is TGTGCCAGTAGTATAGCCGGGACTAGCGGTAGGGGCGAGCAGTACTTC.

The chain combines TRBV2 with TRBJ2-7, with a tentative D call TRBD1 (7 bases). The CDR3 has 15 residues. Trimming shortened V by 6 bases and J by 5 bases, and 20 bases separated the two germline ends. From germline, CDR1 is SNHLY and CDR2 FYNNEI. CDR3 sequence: CASSPRTGLIHEQYF. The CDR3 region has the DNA TGTGCCAGCAGCCCGAGGACAGGACTAATCCACGAGCAGTACTTC.

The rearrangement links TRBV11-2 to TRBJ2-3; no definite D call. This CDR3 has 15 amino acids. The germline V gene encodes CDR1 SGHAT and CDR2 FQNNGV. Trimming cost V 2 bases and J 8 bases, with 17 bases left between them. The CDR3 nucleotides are TGTGCCAGCAGCTTACCCAGTGCAGATCTGTTTACGCAGTATTTT. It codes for CASSLPSADLFTQYF.

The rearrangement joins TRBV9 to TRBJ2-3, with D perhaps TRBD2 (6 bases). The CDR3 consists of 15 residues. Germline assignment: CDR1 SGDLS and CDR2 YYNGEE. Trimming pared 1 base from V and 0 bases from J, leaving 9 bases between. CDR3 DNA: TGTGCCAGCAGCGTAAAGCGGGCCAGCACAGATACGCAGTATTTT. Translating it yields CASSVKRASTDTQYF.